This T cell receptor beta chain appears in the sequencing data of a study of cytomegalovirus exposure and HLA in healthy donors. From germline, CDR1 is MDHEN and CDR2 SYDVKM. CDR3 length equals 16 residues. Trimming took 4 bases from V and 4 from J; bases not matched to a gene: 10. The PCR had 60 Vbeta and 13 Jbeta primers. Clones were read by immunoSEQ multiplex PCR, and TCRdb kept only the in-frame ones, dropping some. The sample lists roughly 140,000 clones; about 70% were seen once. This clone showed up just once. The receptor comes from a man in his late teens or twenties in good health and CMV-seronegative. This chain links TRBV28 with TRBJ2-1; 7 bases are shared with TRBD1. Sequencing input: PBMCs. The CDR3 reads CASSSVNRGPYNEQFF. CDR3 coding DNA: TGTGCCAGCAGTTCCGTTAACAGGGGACCATACAATGAGCAGTTCTTC. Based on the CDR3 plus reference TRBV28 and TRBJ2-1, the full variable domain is DVKVTQSSRYLVKRTGEKVFLECVQDMDHENMFWYRQDPGLGLRLIYFSYDVKMKEKGDIPEGYSVSREKKERFSLILESASTNQTSMYLCASSSVNRGPYNEQFFGPGTRLTVL.